This T cell receptor beta chain was obtained from a study of shared T cell receptors in the human thymus. The junction had 4 bases not matched to a gene; V was cut back by 3 bases and J by 2 bases. CDR1 LGHNA and CDR2 YSLEER come from the germline V gene. The CDR3 covers 14 residues. Method: immunoSEQ multiplex PCR; TCRdb's copy keeps in-frame clones and lacks some. The data show over 450,000 clones, around 78% seen once. In addition, the sample was reused for a study of human thymus T cells. This second report adds: Corrective heart surgery yielded resections, and these provided the thymus tissue. There were highly overlapping thymic repertoires among unrelated individuals, as related research reported.

The gene calls are TRBV4-3 and TRBJ2-7; 7 positions agree with TRBD1. Sequences were obtained from thymocytes. The sequence came from a boy less than two years old with a congenital heart defect. The CDR3 loop is CASSQTGTPYEQYF. DNA of the CDR3: TGCGCCAGCAGCCAGACAGGGACCCCCTACGAGCAGTACTTC.